Listed here are 29 T cell receptor beta chains from one sample, sequenced in a study of cytomegalovirus exposure and HLA in healthy donors. The PCR was carried out with 60 Vbeta primers and 13 Jbeta primers. The data were produced by immunoSEQ multiplex PCR, yet TCRdb's version contains in-frame clones alone and is incomplete. Counted here are some 120,000 clones, about 61% occurring once; the ten biggest clones make up 2% to 2.5%. The sequenced sample was PBMCs. The receptors stem from a woman in her thirties in good health and CMV-seronegative.

V gene TRBV2 combines with J gene TRBJ1-1; D is unclear. The V end was cut by 6 bases, the J end by 2 bases, with 10 bases between. Germline CDR1 and CDR2: SNHLY and FYNNEI. The CDR3 runs 13 residues. The CDR3 nucleotides read TGTGCCAGCAGAAACAGTGATAACACTGAAGCTTTCTTT. The encoded protein is CASRNSDNTEAFF.

V and J are TRBV11-1 and TRBJ1-1; no reliable D call. V gave up 0 bases and J gave up 4 bases, with 12 bases separating them. Looked up from germline, CDR1 is SGHAT and CDR2 is FQDESV (reference sequence). This CDR3 spans 15 amino acids. CDR3 in amino acids: CASSLARGRSTEAFF. The CDR3 bases are TGTGCCAGCAGCTTAGCGCGAGGGAGATCCACTGAAGCTTTCTTT.

J is TRBJ2-5 and V is TRBV9, with D perhaps matching TRBD1 (6 bases). The CDR3 has 14 amino acids. Germline CDR1 reads SGDLS; CDR2 reads YYNGEE. Trimming stripped 3 bases from V and 5 bases from J, with 14 bases between. The CDR3: CASSEGAGAETQYF. CDR3 sequence (DNA): TGTGCCAGCAGCGAAGGGGCAGGGGCGGAGACCCAGTACTTC.

This chain joins TRBV7-6 and TRBJ2-7, with 8 nucleotides matching TRBD2. V shed 2 bases, J shed 3 bases, and the junction held 9 bases outside the gene matches. Germline CDR1 SGHVS, CDR2 FNYEAQ. This CDR3 has 16 amino acids. CDR3 amino acids: CASSLRAGRDYYEQYF. In DNA, the CDR3 is TGTGCCAGCAGCTTACGGGCCGGGAGGGATTACTACGAGCAGTACTTC.

This chain uses TRBV4-1 with TRBJ2-3; 10 bases map to TRBD2. Germline lookup yields CDR1 MGHRA and CDR2 YSYEKL. The CDR3 spans 16 residues. Germline trimming cut 3 bases from V and 2 bases from J; bases unmatched to any gene: 5. The CDR3 coding sequence is TGCGCCAGCAGCCAGGGTAGCGGGAGGAACACAGATACGCAGTATTTT. It is translated as CASSQGSGRNTDTQYF.

V usage is TRBV27 and J usage is TRBJ2-1; D might be TRBD1 (5 bases). Germline V gives CDR1 MNHEY, CDR2 SMNVEV (reference sequence). CDR3 length: 15 amino acids. V shed 3 bases and J shed 5 bases, with 14 bases lying between them. CDR3 residues: CASSFGAGWDNEQFF. In DNA form, the CDR3 reads TGTGCCAGCAGTTTTGGGGCAGGGTGGGACAATGAGCAGTTCTTC.

The chain links TRBV5-1 to TRBJ1-3, with D unclear. CDR1 SGHRS and CDR2 YFSETQ come from the germline V gene. V was pared by 3 bases and J by 11 bases, with 15 bases between. This CDR3 comprises 13 residues. CDR3 sequence (DNA): TGCGCCAGCAGCTCCCCCACTGGAGCCTCCATATATTTT. Translating gives CASSSPTGASIYF.

This chain uses TRBV6-5 with TRBJ2-5, with TRBD2 matching 8 bases. Trimming removed 2 bases from V and 4 bases from J; junction bases left unmatched: 6. The CDR3 covers 15 residues. Germline values: CDR1 MNHEY, CDR2 SVGAGI. Here the CDR3 DNA reads TGTGCCAGCAGTTACCGCGCGGGAGGATCAGAGACCCAGTACTTC. Translating it yields CASSYRAGGSETQYF.

The chain carries TRBV7-7 and TRBJ2-2; 9 bases align to TRBD2. This CDR3 spans 13 amino acids. From germline, CDR1 is SSHAT and CDR2 FNYEAQ (reference sequence). CDR3 in amino acids: CAVAGANTGELFF. CDR3 DNA: TGTGCTGTAGCGGGAGCGAACACCGGGGAGCTGTTTTTT. The full variable domain, completed using reference TRBV7-7 and TRBJ2-2, is GAGVSQSPRYKVTKRGQDVTLRCDPISSHATLYWYQQALGQGPEFLTYFNYEAQPDKSGLPSDRFSAERPEGSISTLTIQRTEQRDSAMYRCAVAGANTGELFFGEGSRLTVL.

Only a few counts were recorded for this clone. CDR3 bases: TGCAGTGCTAGGAAGAGCACTGAAGCTTTCTTT. It encodes CSARKSTEAFF. The V gene is TRBV20-1, the J gene TRBJ1-1; D uncertain. V gave up 3 bases and J gave up 4 bases, with 6 bases separating them. The CDR3 length is 11 residues. Germline loops: CDR1 DFQATT, CDR2 SNEGSKA (reference sequence).

This clone has a handful of counts. This chain connects TRBV27 to TRBJ1-2; 10 bases map to TRBD1. Germline CDR1 MNHEY, CDR2 SMNVEV (reference sequence). There are 15 residues in the CDR3. V was clipped by 0 bases and J by 7 bases; unmatched bases: 5. The CDR3 bases are TGTGCCAGCAGTTTATCGCTGGGGACAGGGGCTGGCTACACCTTC. This gives the protein CASSLSLGTGAGYTF.

V and J are TRBV5-5 and TRBJ1-6; D is perhaps TRBD1 (6 bases). Trimming shortened V by 3 bases and J by 9 bases, and 19 bases separated the two germline ends. This CDR3 spans 16 amino acids. Germline lookup yields CDR1 SGHKS and CDR2 YYEKEE (reference sequence). This CDR3 reads CASSSMKQGALSPLHF. In DNA, the CDR3 is TGTGCCAGCAGCTCGATGAAACAGGGAGCCCTTTCACCCCTCCACTTT.

This chain connects TRBV5-5 to TRBJ1-1, with D tentatively TRBD1 (6 bases). Germline-derived CDR1 and CDR2 are SGHKS and YYEKEE (reference sequence). The CDR3 totals 15 residues. With 3 bases removed from V and 1 base from J, the gap between germline ends came to 13 bases. The CDR3 protein is CASSWTATSNTEAFF. CDR3 sequence (DNA): TGTGCCAGCAGCTGGACAGCAACCTCGAACACTGAAGCTTTCTTT.

The V call is TRBV27, the J call TRBJ1-5; 9 bases align to TRBD1. Trimming removed 5 bases from V and 2 bases from J; junction bases left unmatched: 7. Germline values: CDR1 MNHEY, CDR2 SMNVEV (reference sequence). The length of the CDR3 is 16 residues. The CDR3 DNA sequence: TGTGCCAGCAGTCAAGGGACAGGGCGAGGCAATCAGCCCCAGCATTTT. Translated: CASSQGTGRGNQPQHF.

The chain uses TRBV7-2 and TRBJ1-1; no definite D call. Germline V gene lookup returns CDR1 SGHTA and CDR2 FQGNSA. The CDR3 is made up of 11 amino acids. The germline V and J ends were trimmed by 5 bases and 7 bases, with 8 bases remaining between them. CDR3 coding DNA: TGTGCCAGCAGCGTCGGAGGTGAAGCTTTCTTT. This sequence encodes CASSVGGEAFF.

CDR3 in DNA: TGTGCCAGTAGTCCCACCCGGACAGGGGGACGAAGTGAGCAGTTCTTC. It translates to CASSPTRTGGRSEQFF. The chain has TRBV19 and TRBJ2-1; TRBD1 aligns across 10 bases. The CDR3 has 16 amino acids. The J segment lost 9 bases and the V segment lost 5 bases, leaving 13 bases of the junction unmatched. Germline V gene lookup returns CDR1 LNHDA and CDR2 SQIVND (reference sequence).

J is TRBJ2-7 and V is TRBV30, with 14 bases lining up with TRBD2. Germline CDR1 is GTSNPN and CDR2 is SVGIG (reference sequence). Trimming cost V 2 bases and J 3 bases; bases outside gene matches: 3. This CDR3 has 15 amino acids. The CDR3 spells CAWSQGTSGSYEQYF. CDR3 in DNA: TGTGCCTGGAGTCAAGGGACTAGCGGGAGCTACGAGCAGTACTTC.

The J gene is TRBJ2-7, the V gene TRBV5-1; D is unclear. The germline gives CDR1 SGHRS, CDR2 YFSETQ. Trimming took 0 bases from V and 7 from J, leaving 14 bases between them. The CDR3 runs to 14 residues. The CDR3 spells CASSLESNAWEQYF. The CDR3 DNA follows: TGCGCCAGCAGCTTGGAATCTAACGCCTGGGAGCAGTACTTC.

Comments on this clone: The junction shows a germline mismatch at one end, possibly a read error. The chain carries TRBV28 and TRBJ2-5; 11 nucleotides line up with TRBD2. Germline CDR1 and CDR2: MDHEN and SYDVKM. The CDR3 is made up of 16 amino acids. The CDR3 here is CVSSLTSGGPQETQYF. The DNA for the CDR3 is TGTGTCAGCAGTTTAACTAGCGGGGGACCTCAAGAGACCCAGTACTTC.

This clone was counted once. This chain joins TRBV4-3 and TRBJ2-5, with TRBD1 matching 9 bases. The ends lost 3 bases at V and 14 bases at J; junction bases unmatched: 7. Germline loops: CDR1 LGHNA, CDR2 YSLEER. The CDR3 has 12 amino acids. The CDR3 DNA reads as TGCGCCAGCAGCCACCCCGGGGACAGGGTTTACTTC. Its translation: CASSHPGDRVYF.

A few counts support this clone. The V and J genes are TRBV28 and TRBJ1-1, with D perhaps matching TRBD1 (6 bases). CDR3 length: 12 residues. CDR1 MDHEN and CDR2 SYDVKM come from the germline V gene. Trimming pared 5 bases from V and 6 bases from J, leaving 10 bases between. The CDR3 DNA reads as TGTGCCAGCAGTATTAGGACAGCTGAAGCTTTCTTT. It translates to CASSIRTAEAFF.

In its sample, this clone was seen a few times. The CDR3 protein is CATSRETVGELFF. As DNA, the CDR3 is TGTGCCACCAGCAGGGAGACCGTCGGGGAGCTGTTTTTT. V usage is TRBV15 and J usage is TRBJ2-2; D is unclear. CDR3 length equals 13 residues. Looked up from germline, CDR1 is LNHNV and CDR2 is YYDKDF (reference sequence). With 3 bases removed from V and 7 bases from J, the gap between germline ends came to 9 bases.

The chain joins TRBV6-1 to TRBJ2-3; maybe TRBD2 (5 bases). From germline, CDR1 is MNHNS and CDR2 SASEGT. V shed 0 bases and J shed 2 bases, with 9 bases lying between them. CDR3 size: 15 residues. The CDR3 sequence is CASSEASGSTDTQYF. The CDR3 DNA reads as TGTGCCAGCAGTGAAGCTTCGGGGTCCACAGATACGCAGTATTTT.

The chain has TRBV28 and TRBJ1-1, with 9 positions matching TRBD1. Looked up from germline, CDR1 is MDHEN and CDR2 is SYDVKM. CDR3 length equals 13 residues. V lost 4 bases, J lost 7 bases, and 4 bases stayed unmatched. CDR3 bases: TGTGCCAGCAGTTGGGGACAGGGATATGAAGCTTTCTTT. It encodes CASSWGQGYEAFF.

This chain joins TRBV29-1 and TRBJ1-2; D not certain. Trimming removed 2 bases at V and 5 bases at J, with 6 bases between. The CDR3 contains 11 residues. Germline loops: CDR1 SQVTM, CDR2 ANQGSEA. The CDR3 region has the DNA TGCAGCGTTGAATCCGGTTATGGCTACACCTTC. Translating it yields CSVESGYGYTF.

The sample holds a few counts of this clone. The chain has TRBV29-1 and TRBJ2-2; no clear D gene. This CDR3 has 12 residues. Trimming left V 1 base short and J 4 bases short, with 4 bases between. Germline V gene data show CDR1 as SQVTM and CDR2 as ANQGSEA. The CDR3 sequence: CSVEGLTGELFF. The CDR3 coding sequence is TGCAGCGTTGAAGGGCTCACCGGGGAGCTGTTTTTT.

The J gene is TRBJ2-7, the V gene TRBV11-2; D gene unclear. Germline V gene sequence: CDR1 SGHAT, CDR2 FQNNGV. Trimming removed 6 bases at V and 0 bases at J, with 21 bases between. This CDR3 is built from 17 residues. The CDR3 loop is CASSSNGMRRSSYEQYF. Here the CDR3 DNA reads TGTGCCAGCAGTTCCAATGGTATGCGAAGGAGCTCCTACGAGCAGTACTTC.

The chain carries TRBV6-1 and TRBJ1-5; 10 nucleotides match TRBD1. The V and J ends lost 4 bases and 5 bases, in that order; junction bases with no gene match: 8. The CDR3 has 16 residues. CDR1 and CDR2 from the germline V gene are MNHNS and SASEGT. The DNA for the CDR3 is TGTGCCAGCAGTGCTGACAGGGGGCGAGAGGATCAGCCCCAGCATTTT. This encodes CASSADRGREDQPQHF.

This clone was found a few times. V is TRBV6-1 and J is TRBJ1-5; D gene uncertain. CDR3 length equals 13 residues. Trimming took 3 bases from V and 7 from J, leaving 10 bases between them. Germline CDR1 reads MNHNS; CDR2 reads SASEGT. The CDR3 loop is CASSEREGQPQHF. The CDR3 bases are TGTGCCAGCAGTGAGCGGGAAGGCCAGCCCCAGCATTTT.